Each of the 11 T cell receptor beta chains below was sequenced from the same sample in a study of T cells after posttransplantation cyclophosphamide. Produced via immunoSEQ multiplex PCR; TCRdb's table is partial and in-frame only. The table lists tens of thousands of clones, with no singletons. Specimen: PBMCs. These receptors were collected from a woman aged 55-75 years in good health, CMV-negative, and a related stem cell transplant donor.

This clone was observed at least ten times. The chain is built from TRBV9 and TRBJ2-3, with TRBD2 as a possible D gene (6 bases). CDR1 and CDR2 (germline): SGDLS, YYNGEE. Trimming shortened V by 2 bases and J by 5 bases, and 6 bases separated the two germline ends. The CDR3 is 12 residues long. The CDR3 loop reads CASSVGGDTQYF. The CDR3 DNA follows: TGTGCCAGCAGCGTCGGGGGAGATACGCAGTATTTT.

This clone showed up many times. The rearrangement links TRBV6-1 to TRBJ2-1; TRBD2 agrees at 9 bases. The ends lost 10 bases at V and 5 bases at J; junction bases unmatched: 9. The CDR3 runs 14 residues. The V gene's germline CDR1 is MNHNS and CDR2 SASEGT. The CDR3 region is CATSRTSEDNEQFF. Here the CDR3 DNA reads TGTGCCACCTCTCGGACTAGCGAGGACAATGAGCAGTTCTTC.

DNA of the CDR3: TGTGCCAGCAGCTTGGGACTGAACACCGGGGAGCTGTTTTTT. Residues: CASSLGLNTGELFF. The V call is TRBV5-6, the J call TRBJ2-2; D gene ambiguous. The ends were cut back, 0 bases at V and 1 base at J, with 4 bases in the middle. This CDR3 comprises 14 residues. Germline V gene sequence: CDR1 SGHDT, CDR2 YYEEEE.

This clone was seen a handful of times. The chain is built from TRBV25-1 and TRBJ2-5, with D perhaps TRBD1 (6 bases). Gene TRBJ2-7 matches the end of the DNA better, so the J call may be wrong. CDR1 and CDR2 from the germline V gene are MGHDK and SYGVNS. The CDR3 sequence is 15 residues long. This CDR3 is CASSEAGEGSYEQYF. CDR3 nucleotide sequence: TGTGCCAGCAGTGAGGCAGGGGAAGGTTCCTACGAGCAGTACTTC.

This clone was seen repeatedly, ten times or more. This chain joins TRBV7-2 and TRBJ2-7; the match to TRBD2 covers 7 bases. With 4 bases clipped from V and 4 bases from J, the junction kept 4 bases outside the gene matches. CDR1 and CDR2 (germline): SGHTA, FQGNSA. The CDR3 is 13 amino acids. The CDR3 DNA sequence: TGTGCCAGCAGCTCCAGCGGGGCATACGAGCAGTACGTC. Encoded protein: CASSSSGAYEQYV.

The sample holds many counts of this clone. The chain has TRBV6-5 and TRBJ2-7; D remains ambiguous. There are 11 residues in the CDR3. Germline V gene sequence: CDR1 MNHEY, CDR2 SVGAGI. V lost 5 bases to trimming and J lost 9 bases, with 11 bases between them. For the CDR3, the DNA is TGTGCCAGCAGTAACTACGGTGCGCAGTACTTC. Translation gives CASSNYGAQYF.

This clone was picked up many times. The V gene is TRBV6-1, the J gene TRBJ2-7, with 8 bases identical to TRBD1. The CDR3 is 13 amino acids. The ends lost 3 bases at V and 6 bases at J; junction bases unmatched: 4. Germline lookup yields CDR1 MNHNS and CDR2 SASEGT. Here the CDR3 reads CASSDGQGSEQYV. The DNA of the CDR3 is TGTGCCAGCAGTGATGGACAGGGCAGCGAGCAGTACGTC.

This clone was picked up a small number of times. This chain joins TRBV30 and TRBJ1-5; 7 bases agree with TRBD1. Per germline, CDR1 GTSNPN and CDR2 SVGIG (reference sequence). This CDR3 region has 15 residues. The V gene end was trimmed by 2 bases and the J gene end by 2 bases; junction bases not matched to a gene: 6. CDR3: CAWSQTGRGNQPQHF. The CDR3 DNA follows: TGTGCCTGGAGTCAGACAGGGCGAGGCAATCAGCCCCAGCATTTT.

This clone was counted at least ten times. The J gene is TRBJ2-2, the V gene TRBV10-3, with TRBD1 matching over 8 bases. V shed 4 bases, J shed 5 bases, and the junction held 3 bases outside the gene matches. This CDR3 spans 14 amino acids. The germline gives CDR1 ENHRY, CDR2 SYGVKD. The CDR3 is CAISGDRGTGELFF. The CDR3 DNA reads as TGTGCCATCAGTGGAGACAGGGGAACCGGGGAGCTGTTTTTT.

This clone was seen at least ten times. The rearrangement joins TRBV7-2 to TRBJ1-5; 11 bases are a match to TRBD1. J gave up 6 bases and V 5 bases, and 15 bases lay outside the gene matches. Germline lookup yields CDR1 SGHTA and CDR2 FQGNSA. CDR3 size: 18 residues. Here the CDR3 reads CASSVRDRGLARGQPQHF. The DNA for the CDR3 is TGTGCCAGCAGCGTCCGGGACAGGGGGTTGGCCCGAGGTCAGCCCCAGCATTTT.

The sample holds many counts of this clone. CDR3 in DNA: TGCGCCAGCAGCTTGTCACAGGGACAGGGCACGCAGTATTTT. Amino acids: CASSLSQGQGTQYF. The V and J genes are TRBV5-1 and TRBJ2-3, with 9 bases aligning to TRBD1. Unmatched junction bases numbered 6, after V lost 1 base and J lost 9 bases. CDR1 is SGHRS, CDR2 YFSETQ, per germline. The CDR3 runs to 14 residues.